These 16 T cell receptor beta chains were sequenced from one sample in a study of cytomegalovirus exposure and HLA in healthy donors. The PCR used 60 Vbeta and 13 Jbeta primers. This table comes from immunoSEQ multiplex PCR, and its TCRdb copy is limited to in-frame clones, with some not included. The sample has some 190,000 clones, 76% seen once. The source material was PBMCs. These receptors were collected from a man between 18 and 29 years old in good health and CMV-seronegative.

V gene TRBV4-1 combines with J gene TRBJ1-1; 9 bases are shared with TRBD1. In germline, CDR1 is MGHRA, CDR2 YSYEKL. V gave up 1 base and J gave up 5 bases; unmatched junction bases: 8. CDR3 size: 16 residues. The CDR3 here is CASSQGTGAGETEAFF. DNA for the CDR3: TGCGCCAGCAGCCAAGGGACAGGGGCGGGAGAAACTGAAGCTTTCTTT.

CDR3 coding DNA: TGCGCCAGCGGCTGGGGGGGAGGGCCCTACAATGAGCAGTTCTTC. Protein: CASGWGGGPYNEQFF. The rearrangement joins TRBV23-1 to TRBJ2-1, with 7 bases lining up with TRBD2. TRBV23-1 falls under the ORF class, with uncertain function. With V trimmed by 8 bases and J by 2 bases, 9 bases remained unmatched. This CDR3 has 15 residues.

The V gene is TRBV29-1, the J gene TRBJ1-3; no clear D. Trimming took off 3 bases at V and 4 bases at J, with 10 bases between the two ends. The CDR3 has 13 amino acids. Per the germline V gene, CDR1 is SQVTM and CDR2 is ANQGSEA. CDR3 region: CSVDEGRGNTIYF. The DNA of the CDR3 is TGCAGCGTTGATGAAGGGAGGGGAAACACCATATATTTT.

V is TRBV13 and J is TRBJ2-5, with D possibly being TRBD2 (5 bases). Germline CDR1 and CDR2: PRHDT and FYEKMQ (reference sequence). Trimming took off 4 bases at V and 0 bases at J, with 15 bases between the two ends. This CDR3 contains 16 residues. The CDR3 sequence: CASSSYPSIYQETQYF. The DNA for the CDR3 is TGTGCCAGCAGCTCCTACCCTAGCATCTACCAAGAGACCCAGTACTTC.

V gene TRBV7-9 combines with J gene TRBJ2-1, with D perhaps TRBD2 (6 bases). The CDR3 totals 11 residues. Germline V lookup: CDR1 SEHNR, CDR2 FQNEAQ (reference sequence). The ends were cut back, 6 bases at V and 12 bases at J, with 12 bases in the middle. The CDR3 region is CASRTGSRQFF. In DNA, the CDR3 is TGTGCCAGCAGGACCGGGAGTCGGCAGTTCTTC.

The chain carries TRBV10-3 and TRBJ2-7, with 10 bases lining up with TRBD1. CDR3 size: 14 residues. The V segment lost 3 bases and the J segment 5 bases; nucleotides outside the gene matches: 4. The germline V gene encodes CDR1 ENHRY and CDR2 SYGVKD. The CDR3 nucleotides read TGTGCCATCAGTGATCGACAGGGGGCTAACGAGCAGTACTTC. Its protein is CAISDRQGANEQYF.

The V gene is TRBV18, the J gene TRBJ2-7; D is possibly TRBD1 (6 bases). The CDR3 extends over 15 amino acids. The V and J ends lost 2 bases and 0 bases respectively, with 11 bases between them. Germline CDR1 reads KGHSH; CDR2 reads LQKENI. CDR3 region: CASSPGGGSSYEQYF. DNA of the CDR3: TGTGCCAGCTCACCAGGGGGCGGTAGCTCCTACGAGCAGTACTTC.

The chain has TRBV2 and TRBJ1-2, with a weak D call TRBD1 (6 bases). Germline loops: CDR1 SNHLY, CDR2 FYNNEI. Trimming stripped 2 bases from V and 4 bases from J, with 8 bases between. The CDR3 is made up of 13 amino acids. In DNA form, the CDR3 reads TGTGCCAGCAGTGAAAGGGGGGGCTATGGCTACACCTTC. Protein product: CASSERGGYGYTF. Full variable domain (rest looked up from reference TRBV2 and TRBJ1-2): EPEVTQTPSHQVTQMGQEVILRCVPISNHLYFYWYRQILGQKVEFLVSFYNNEISEKSEIFDDQFSVERPDGSNFTLKIRSTKLEDSAMYFCASSERGGYGYTFGSGTRLTVV.

This clone was detected many times. The chain is built from TRBV10-3 and TRBJ1-1, with TRBD1 as a possible D gene (5 bases). The CDR3 contains 13 residues. The V and J ends lost 10 bases and 5 bases respectively, with 17 bases between them. Germline V gene sequence: CDR1 ENHRY, CDR2 SYGVKD. DNA for the CDR3: TGTGCCAGTACGGACGGGGGGGGGACTGAAGCTTTCTTT. This sequence encodes CASTDGGGTEAFF.

The chain combines TRBV6-5 with TRBJ1-3; perhaps TRBD1 as D (6 bases). Germline values: CDR1 MNHEY, CDR2 SVGAGI. Trimming shortened V by 0 bases and J by 2 bases, and 11 bases separated the two germline ends. The CDR3 sequence is 16 residues long. This chain's CDR3 is CASSYSMAGAGNTIYF. CDR3 sequence (DNA): TGTGCCAGCAGTTACTCGATGGCAGGGGCTGGAAACACCATATATTTT.

The chain links TRBV6-1 to TRBJ1-3, with D possibly TRBD1 on 5 matching bases. The germline gives CDR1 MNHNS, CDR2 SASEGT. The length of the CDR3 is 14 residues. V was shortened by 3 bases and J by 1 base, with 7 bases between the two germline ends. CDR3 DNA sequence: TGTGCCAGCAGTGACGCAGGGTCTGGAAACACCATATATTTT. Amino acid sequence: CASSDAGSGNTIYF.

There are a few counts of this clone. The chain joins TRBV27 to TRBJ2-5; D gene unclear. V was cut by 4 bases and J by 0 bases, with 6 bases left in between. Germline V gene sequence: CDR1 MNHEY, CDR2 SMNVEV (reference sequence). The CDR3 is made up of 13 amino acids. This chain's CDR3 is CASSYGNQETQYF. The CDR3 nucleotides are TGTGCCAGCAGTTATGGCAACCAAGAGACCCAGTACTTC.

Note on this clone: Its ends do not fully match the called genes, so a read error is possible. The V and J genes are TRBV7-7 and TRBJ2-5; no reliable D call. The CDR3 covers 13 residues. CDR1 SSHAT and CDR2 FNYEAQ come from the germline V gene (reference sequence). The CDR3 is CASSLGRFTKQYF. DNA for the CDR3: TGTGCTAGCAGCTTAGGCCGGTTTACGAAGCAGTACTTC.

In its sample, this clone was seen once. Distinct nucleotide sequences in the sample also encode this CDR3. The rearrangement links TRBV5-1 to TRBJ1-2, with a possible D match to TRBD1 (5 bases). Germline loops: CDR1 SGHRS, CDR2 YFSETQ. This CDR3 region has 13 residues. V was cut by 0 bases and J by 5 bases, with 8 bases left in between. The CDR3 is CASSLEAGYGYTF. CDR3 bases: TGCGCCAGCAGCTTGGAGGCAGGGTATGGCTACACCTTC.

In this sample, this clone turned up once. CDR3 in amino acids: CASSDRVFFGVVGEKLFF. For the CDR3, the DNA is TGTGCCAGCAGTGACAGGGTTTTTTTCGGAGTCGTTGGTGAAAAACTGTTTTTT. This chain links TRBV6-1 with TRBJ1-4, with D perhaps matching TRBD1 (5 bases). V gave up 3 bases and J gave up 7 bases, with 24 bases separating them. The germline V gene has CDR1 MNHNS and CDR2 SASEGT. The CDR3 consists of 18 residues.

As to this clone: Other DNA sequences in the same sample also yield this CDR3. This chain joins TRBV11-2 and TRBJ2-3, with D maybe TRBD2 (6 bases). This CDR3 is built from 12 residues. Trimming shortened V by 5 bases and J by 8 bases, and 11 bases separated the two germline ends. The germline V gene encodes CDR1 SGHAT and CDR2 FQNNGV. CDR3: CASSHPAGTQYF. The CDR3 nucleotides read TGTGCCAGCAGCCACCCAGCGGGTACGCAGTATTTT.